The rows below give T cell receptor beta chains drawn from one sample of a study of STAT5B mutations in CD4+ large granular lymphocyte leukemia. Data came from immunoSEQ multiplex PCR; TCRdb stores just in-frame clones and leaves some out. The sample contains about 40,000 clones, approximately 88% of which appear only once. The sequencing input was CD4+ T cells from blood buffy coats. The receptor source for this set is a human donor in good health. Each CDR3 is given with its conserved first and last residue. The order of the fields is J gene, D gene, V gene, clone size, CDR3 DNA, CDR3 protein. The D gene is left open where the match is weak. A row's size may be missing; if present it is once, few, many or a size class.

TRBJ1-1	NA	TRBV2	NA	TGTGCCAGCAGGGCCGAGGGGAACACTGAAGCTTTCTTT	CASRAEGNTEAFF
TRBJ1-3	NA	TRBV19	NA	TGTGCCAGTAGTTCGTCCATCTCTGGAAACACCATATATTTT	CASSSSISGNTIYF
TRBJ2-1	TRBD1	TRBV29-1	NA	TGCAGCGGGGAGGACAGGGTCCGTTACAATGAGCAGTTCTTC	CSGEDRVRYNEQFF
TRBJ2-1	TRBD2	TRBV2	once	TGTGCCAGCAGTCATAGCGGGATCTACAATGAGCAGTTCTTC	CASSHSGIYNEQFF
TRBJ1-4	NA	TRBV6-1	NA	TGTGCCAGCAGTGAACTTCACGGGGATCCAACTAATGAAAAACTGTTTTTT	CASSELHGDPTNEKLFF
TRBJ2-2	TRBD1	TRBV5-1	once	TGCGCCAGCAGCTTGGTACAGGGGACCTCTAACACCGGGGAGCTGTTTTTT	CASSLVQGTSNTGELFF
TRBJ2-7	TRBD1	TRBV6-6	NA	TGTGCCAGCAGTCGGGACAGCTTCTACGAGCAGTACTTC	CASSRDSFYEQYF
TRBJ1-4	NA	TRBV6-1	NA	TGTGCCAGCAGTGAAGGGGGGAACACTAATGAAAAACTGTTTTTT	CASSEGGNTNEKLFF
TRBJ1-1	NA	TRBV27	NA	TGTGCCAGCACGGGCAGGGTTGAGCGGGGAGGTCCTGAAGCTTTCTTT	CASTGRVERGGPEAFF
TRBJ2-7	TRBD2	TRBV7-8	NA	TGTGCCAGCACGCTCGGGGGGGGAATCCCTGGCGAGCAGTACTTC	CASTLGGGIPGEQYF
TRBJ1-5	NA	TRBV2	few	TGTGCCAGCAGTGAAGGGGGATGGGACCAGCCCCAGCATTTT	CASSEGGWDQPQHF
TRBJ2-1	NA	TRBV7-2	NA	TGTGCCAGCAGGCTAGGCGAACTTGGAGGTACTCTCTACAATGAGCAGTTCTTC	CASRLGELGGTLYNEQFF
TRBJ1-5	TRBD1	TRBV28	NA	TGTGCCAGCAGGACAGGGACAAGCAATCAGCCCCAGCATTTT	CASRTGTSNQPQHF
TRBJ2-5	TRBD1	TRBV11-3	NA	TGTGCCAGCAGCCTCGGACAGGGGATAGTCGGTGAGACCCAGTACTTC	CASSLGQGIVGETQYF
TRBJ1-2	NA	TRBV13	NA	TGTGCCAGCAGCCTGCAATATCCGGGCTACACCTTC	CASSLQYPGYTF
TRBJ1-5	NA	TRBV5-4	NA	TGTGCCAGCAGCTTGGCAGGGGAGGGGAACAATCAGCCCCAGCATTTT	CASSLAGEGNNQPQHF
TRBJ2-7	NA	TRBV6-1	NA	TGTGCCAGCCTCTTCAGCGGAGGGTCCGAGCAGTACTTC	CASLFSGGSEQYF
TRBJ2-3	TRBD1	TRBV7-2	few	TGTGCCAGCAGCTTAGTACCAGGGGGCAGCGCAGATACGCAGTATTTT	CASSLVPGGSADTQYF
TRBJ2-2	NA	TRBV18	NA	TGTGCCAGCTCACCTCGGACAGACACCGGGGAGCTGTTTTTT	CASSPRTDTGELFF
TRBJ2-7	NA	TRBV15	few	TGTGCCACCAGCAGAGATTCCTTTGGCGAGCAGTACTTC	CATSRDSFGEQYF
TRBJ2-3	TRBD1	TRBV9	NA	TGTGCCAGCAGCATTGGGACAGGATCTAGCACAGATACGCAGTATTTT	CASSIGTGSSTDTQYF
TRBJ2-6	NA	TRBV7-9	once	TGTGCCAGCAGCCTCCAAATCTCTGGGGCCAACGTCCTGACTTTC	CASSLQISGANVLTF
TRBJ2-3	NA	TRBV11-3	NA	TGTGCCAGCAGCCCCAGACCGGGAGATACGCAGTATTTT	CASSPRPGDTQYF
TRBJ1-2	NA	TRBV6-5	NA	TGTGCCAGCAGCCCACAGGGAGAAGGCTACACCTTC	CASSPQGEGYTF
TRBJ1-1	NA	TRBV6-5	NA	TGTGCCAGCAGTTCACAGATGAACACTGAAGCTTTCTTT	CASSSQMNTEAFF
TRBJ2-7	TRBD2	TRBV7-8	NA	TGTGCCAGCAGCTCCGGGACTACTGACTACGAGCAGTACTTC	CASSSGTTDYEQYF
TRBJ1-2	TRBD1	TRBV30	NA	TGTGCCTGGGAAGGACAGGATGGGTACACCTTC	CAWEGQDGYTF
TRBJ1-2	NA	TRBV7-9	NA	TGTGCCAGCAGCTTTGGGGTTGGGCTTAACTATGGCTACACCTTC	CASSFGVGLNYGYTF
TRBJ2-2	TRBD2	TRBV10-3	NA	TGTGCCATCAGCGCACCCACTAGCGGGGTATACACCGGGGAGCTGTTTTTT	CAISAPTSGVYTGELFF
TRBJ1-2	TRBD1	TRBV7-2	NA	TGTGCCAGCAGCTTTCGACAGGGGGCTAACTATGGCTACACCTTC	CASSFRQGANYGYTF
TRBJ1-4	NA	TRBV25-1	NA	TGTGCCGTCGCCCCTGCAACTAATGAAAAACTGTTTTTT	CAVAPATNEKLFF
TRBJ2-7	NA	TRBV6-5	NA	TGTGCAGTGTCAGGGCCCTACGAGCAGTACTTC	CAVSGPYEQYF
TRBJ1-2	TRBD1	TRBV5-4	NA	TGTGCCAGCAGCTTGGCGACAGGGAACTATGGCTACACCTTC	CASSLATGNYGYTF
TRBJ2-5	NA	TRBV4-2	NA	TGTGCCAGCAGCCAAGATTTGAGTCACGGGATACAAGAGACCCAGTACTTC	CASSQDLSHGIQETQYF
TRBJ1-5	TRBD1	TRBV28	few	TGTGCCAGCAGCTCGGGACAGGCTGATCAGCCCCAGCATTTT	CASSSGQADQPQHF
TRBJ2-1	NA	TRBV7-2	NA	TGTGCCAGCAGGGGTCCTGGAAATGAGCAGTTCTTC	CASRGPGNEQFF
TRBJ1-2	TRBD1	TRBV6-1	NA	TGTGCCAGCAGTGAAGGAGGGGGCCTGGGTGGCTACACCTTC	CASSEGGGLGGYTF
TRBJ2-7	NA	TRBV11-2	few	TGTGCCAGCAGCCGTGGGTACGAGCAGTACTTC	CASSRGYEQYF
TRBJ1-6	NA	TRBV30	once	TGTGCCTGGAGGGTTTCTAATTCACCCCTCCACTTT	CAWRVSNSPLHF
TRBJ1-4	NA	TRBV28	NA	TGTGCCAGCAGTTTTATCCAGGGGAATGAAAAACTGTTTTTT	CASSFIQGNEKLFF
TRBJ1-2	NA	TRBV29-1	NA	TGCAGCGTCTCAGGGGCGAACTATGGCTACACCTTC	CSVSGANYGYTF